The entry below gives a single T cell receptor (beta chain) sequence along with its context. The germline CDR1 and CDR2 sequences are SGHTA and FQGNSA. V was pared by 3 bases and J by 5 bases, with 4 bases of the junction left unmatched. The CDR3 runs 15 residues. These data belong to a study of OX40 agonist ivuxolimab in advanced cancers. Study-wide background: Patients in dose escalation had liver, melanoma, kidney or head and neck cancers. Partial responses were achieved by three patients, of whom one had hepatocellular carcinoma and two had cutaneous melanoma.

At cycle 4 day 1, cycle 7 day 1, and baseline, blood was sampled. The method was immunoSEQ multiplex PCR; TCRdb's version includes in-frame clones alone and lacks a portion of them. Of about 63,000 clones listed, 85% to 90% are singletons. The J gene is TRBJ2-1, the V gene TRBV7-2; TRBD2 matches at 10 bases. The source is an adult with an advanced solid tumor such as melanoma, head and neck, liver or kidney cancer. The specimen comprised CD4+ or CD8+ T cells sorted from blood, sampled in a trial of the OX40 agonist ivuxolimab. The DNA of the CDR3 is TGTGCCAGCAGCTTTGTTAGCGGGGGGAACAATGAGCAGTTCTTC. The encoded protein is CASSFVSGGNNEQFF.